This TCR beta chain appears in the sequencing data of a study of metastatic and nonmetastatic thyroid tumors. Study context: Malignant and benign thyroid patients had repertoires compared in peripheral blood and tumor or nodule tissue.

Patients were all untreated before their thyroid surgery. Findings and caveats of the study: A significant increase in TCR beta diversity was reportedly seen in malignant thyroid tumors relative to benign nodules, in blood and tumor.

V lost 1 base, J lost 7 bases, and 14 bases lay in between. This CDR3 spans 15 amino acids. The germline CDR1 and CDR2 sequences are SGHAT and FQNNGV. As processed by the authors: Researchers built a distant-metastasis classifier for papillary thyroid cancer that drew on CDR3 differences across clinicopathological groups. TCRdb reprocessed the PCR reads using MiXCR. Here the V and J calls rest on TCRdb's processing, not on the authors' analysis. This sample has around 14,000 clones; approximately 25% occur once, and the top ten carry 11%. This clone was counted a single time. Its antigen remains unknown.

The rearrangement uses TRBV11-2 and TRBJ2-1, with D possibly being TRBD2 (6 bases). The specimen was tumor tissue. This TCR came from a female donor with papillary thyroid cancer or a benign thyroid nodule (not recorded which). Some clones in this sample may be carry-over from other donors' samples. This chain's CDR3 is CASSLGGVSFNEQFF. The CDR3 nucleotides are TGTGCCAGCAGCTTAGGCGGGGTCTCCTTTAATGAGCAGTTCTTC.